One and the same sample provided the 23 T cell receptor beta chains below, sequenced in a study of blood T cell repertoires in COVID-19. Sequenced by immunoSEQ multiplex PCR; TCRdb stores in-frame clones only, minus some. Among 310,000 or so clones listed, about 90% were seen once. Source material: PBMCs or T cells enriched from blood (not recorded which). The receptors derive from a woman in her thirties who had recovered from COVID-19.

This rearrangement joins TRBV5-1 to TRBJ1-6; perhaps TRBD1 as D (6 bases). Looked up from germline, CDR1 is SGHRS and CDR2 is YFSETQ. Trimming pared 4 bases from V and 14 bases from J, leaving 16 bases between. The CDR3 spans 13 residues. The CDR3 sequence: CASSVEGDSALHF. The CDR3 region has the DNA TGCGCCAGCAGCGTGGAGGGGGATTCGGCCCTCCACTTT.

This clone was seen a single time. The V and J genes are TRBV7-2 and TRBJ2-1; 9 bases are shared with TRBD2. V shed 1 base, J shed 4 bases, and the junction held 5 bases outside the gene matches. The germline V gene has CDR1 SGHTA and CDR2 FQGNSA. This CDR3 contains 16 residues. The CDR3 loop is CASSLGGGAGYNEQFF. DNA for the CDR3: TGTGCCAGCAGCTTAGGCGGGGGGGCCGGTTACAATGAGCAGTTCTTC.

The rearrangement links TRBV30 to TRBJ1-2; TRBD1 might be the D (6 bases). The ends were cut back, 3 bases at V and 2 bases at J, with 19 bases in the middle. The length of the CDR3 is 16 residues. In germline, CDR1 is GTSNPN, CDR2 SVGIG (reference sequence). CDR3 DNA: TGTGCCTGGAGCCCCCGGGACAACCGGTACAACTATGGCTACACCTTC. It specifies CAWSPRDNRYNYGYTF.

The genes are TRBV6-1 and TRBJ2-3; a weak D match, TRBD2 (5 bases). The CDR3 runs 16 residues. Germline values: CDR1 MNHNS, CDR2 SASEGT. The V end was cut by 4 bases, the J end by 0 bases, with 14 bases between. CDR3 sequence (DNA): TGTGCCAGCAGTGCCCGGGGTGTCTCTAGCACAGATACGCAGTATTTT. Its translation is CASSARGVSSTDTQYF.

CDR3 nucleotide sequence: TGTGCCAGCAGCTTGGGGACTCTCGGCGGGGGTAATGAGCAGTTCTTC. It translates to CASSLGTLGGGNEQFF. This rearrangement joins TRBV7-8 to TRBJ2-1; 7 nucleotides agree with TRBD2. The CDR3 is made up of 16 amino acids. The germline V gene has CDR1 SGHVS and CDR2 FQNEAQ. Germline trimming cut 3 bases from V and 7 bases from J; bases unmatched to any gene: 12.

The chain has TRBV5-6 and TRBJ2-3; D possibly corresponds to TRBD2 (6 bases). Germline V lookup: CDR1 SGHDT, CDR2 YYEEEE. The CDR3 spans 15 residues. V dropped 3 bases and J dropped 11 bases, with 22 bases sitting between them. The CDR3 coding sequence is TGTGCCAGCAGCTACCGGGACTGGGGATACGAGTGGCAGTATTTT. Translation: CASSYRDWGYEWQYF.

The rearrangement joins TRBV15 to TRBJ1-2, with 7 bases aligning to TRBD1. Looked up from germline, CDR1 is LNHNV and CDR2 is YYDKDF (reference sequence). The CDR3 spans 15 residues. V was pared by 1 base and J by 5 bases, with 7 bases of the junction left unmatched. The CDR3 DNA sequence: TGTGCCACCAGCAGAGCCGACAGGGAGTGGTATGGCTACACCTTC. It yields the protein CATSRADREWYGYTF. The full variable domain, rest sourced from reference TRBV15 and TRBJ1-2, is DAMVIQNPRYQVTQFGKPVTLSCSQTLNHNVMYWYQQKSSQAPKLLFHYYDKDFNNEADTPDNFQSRRPNTSFCFLDIRSPGLGDTAMYLCATSRADREWYGYTFGSGTRLTVV.

This clone occurred once. This chain links TRBV5-1 with TRBJ2-7; D might be TRBD1 (5 bases). CDR1 is SGHRS and CDR2 is YFSETQ in the germline V gene. Trimming removed 4 bases from V and 5 bases from J, with 22 bases in between. The CDR3 covers 16 residues. The CDR3 DNA reads TGCGCCAGCAGCCTCAAACGACAGCCCAGCCAGGACGAGCAGTACTTC. Translation gives CASSLKRQPSQDEQYF. Drawing the rest from reference TRBV5-1 and TRBJ2-7, the complete variable domain is KAGVTQTPRYLIKTRGQQVTLSCSPISGHRSVSWYQQTPGQGLQFLFEYFSETQRNKGNFPGRFSGRQFSNSRSEMNVSTLELGDSALYLCASSLKRQPSQDEQYFGPGTRLTVT.

The chain is built from TRBV10-2 and TRBJ2-3; TRBD1 might be the D (6 bases). Germline lookup yields CDR1 WSHSY and CDR2 SAAADI. The germline V and J ends were trimmed by 10 bases and 2 bases, with 10 bases remaining between them. CDR3 size: 12 residues. The CDR3 DNA is TGCGCCACCAGGACAGTCACAGATACGCAGTATTTT. Protein product: CATRTVTDTQYF.

This sequence joins TRBV15 and TRBJ1-4; 10 bases align to TRBD1. The V gene's germline CDR1 is LNHNV and CDR2 YYDKDF (reference sequence). J gave up 6 bases and V 1 base, and 2 bases lay outside the gene matches. The CDR3 sequence is 15 residues long. This CDR3 is CATSRGGQGDEKLFF. CDR3 sequence (DNA): TGTGCCACCAGCAGAGGAGGACAGGGGGATGAAAAACTGTTTTTT.

Concerning this clone: Other nucleotide sequences from this sample produce the same CDR3. The chain is built from TRBV7-2 and TRBJ2-7; D possibly corresponds to TRBD2 (5 bases). Deletions cut 2 bases from V and 0 bases from J, with 8 bases between. The germline gives CDR1 SGHTA, CDR2 FQGNSA. The CDR3 extends over 14 amino acids. The CDR3 DNA reads TGTGCCAGCAGCTTATCGGGGAGCTCCTACGAGCAGTACTTC. This gives the protein CASSLSGSSYEQYF.

The rearrangement joins TRBV5-1 to TRBJ1-4; weak D call: TRBD1 (6 bases). Trimming took 3 bases from V and 13 from J, leaving 22 bases between them. The V gene's germline CDR1 is SGHRS and CDR2 YFSETQ. The CDR3 runs to 15 residues. CDR3 amino acids: CASSSEQGSKKTLFF. Written as DNA, the CDR3 is TGCGCCAGCAGCTCCGAACAGGGAAGCAAAAAAACACTGTTTTTT.

V usage is TRBV7-9 and J usage is TRBJ2-1; D possibly corresponds to TRBD2 (7 bases). This CDR3 spans 18 amino acids. From germline, CDR1 is SEHNR and CDR2 FQNEAQ (reference sequence). Deletions cut 1 base from V and 5 bases from J, with 21 bases between. The CDR3: CASSLGWFGRGRNNEQFF. As DNA, the CDR3 is TGTGCCAGCAGCTTAGGTTGGTTTGGGAGGGGGAGGAACAATGAGCAGTTCTTC.

This clone was seen a single time. This sequence joins TRBV7-9 and TRBJ1-2; D remains unclear. Looked up from germline, CDR1 is SEHNR and CDR2 is FQNEAQ (reference sequence). The V gene lost 5 bases and the J gene lost 4 bases, with 8 bases spanning the gap. CDR3 length: 12 residues. The DNA of the CDR3 is TGTGCCAGCAGCCAATCAGGCTATGGCTACACCTTC. Its translation is CASSQSGYGYTF.

The genes are TRBV5-6 and TRBJ1-3, with a tentative D call TRBD1 (6 bases). Trimming removed 0 bases at V and 2 bases at J, with 6 bases between. CDR3 size: 14 residues. In germline, CDR1 is SGHDT, CDR2 YYEEEE. The DNA for the CDR3 is TGTGCCAGCAGCTTGGGGACAGCTGGAAACACCATATATTTT. This encodes CASSLGTAGNTIYF.

V gene TRBV19 combines with J gene TRBJ1-6; perhaps TRBD1 as D (6 bases). Trimming removed 3 bases from V and 1 base from J, with 7 bases in between. This CDR3 comprises 15 residues. Germline V gives CDR1 LNHDA, CDR2 SQIVND (reference sequence). CDR3 region: CASSIRGSYNSPLHF. The CDR3 DNA reads as TGTGCCAGTAGTATCAGGGGATCCTATAATTCACCCCTCCACTTT.

The rearrangement joins TRBV6-5 to TRBJ1-2, with D possibly matching TRBD1 (6 bases). Germline CDR1 MNHEY, CDR2 SVGAGI. V lost 6 bases to trimming and J lost 5 bases, with 13 bases between them. The CDR3 has 13 residues. CDR3 loop: CASRYTGSYGYTF. CDR3 nucleotides: TGTGCCAGCAGGTACACAGGGTCGTATGGCTACACCTTC.

This chain connects TRBV10-1 to TRBJ2-3; D gene unclear. The CDR3 is made up of 15 amino acids. The germline gives CDR1 WNHNN, CDR2 SYGVQD (reference sequence). The V and J ends lost 0 bases and 0 bases respectively, with 7 bases between them. The CDR3 sequence: CASSESLSSTDTQYF. The CDR3 DNA follows: TGCGCCAGCAGTGAGTCGCTCAGTAGCACAGATACGCAGTATTTT.

This chain uses TRBV27 with TRBJ1-1, with a weak D call TRBD1 (6 bases). Germline CDR1 reads MNHEY; CDR2 reads SMNVEV (reference sequence). The CDR3 contains 15 residues. Deletions cut 5 bases from V and 3 bases from J, with 16 bases between. CDR3 bases: TGTGCCAGCAGTCGGGGAGGGACATTTGACACTGAAGCTTTCTTT. Translating gives CASSRGGTFDTEAFF.

The rearrangement joins TRBV18 to TRBJ1-1; the D is unclear. V was shortened by 6 bases and J by 0 bases, with 17 bases between the two germline ends. CDR1 is KGHSH and CDR2 is LQKENI in the germline V gene. The CDR3 runs to 16 residues. The CDR3 bases are TGTGCCAGCTCCCAGTGGGAGGGCACCATGAACACTGAAGCTTTCTTT. This sequence encodes CASSQWEGTMNTEAFF.

The J gene is TRBJ2-5, the V gene TRBV19; 7 bases match TRBD2. Germline V gives CDR1 LNHDA, CDR2 SQIVND (reference sequence). This CDR3 comprises 14 residues. V trimming: 3 bases; J trimming: 2 bases; junction bases outside the gene matches: 3. CDR3: CASSMTGGQETQYF. The DNA of the CDR3 is TGTGCCAGTAGTATGACGGGGGGTCAAGAGACCCAGTACTTC.

This chain connects TRBV2 to TRBJ1-5; D ambiguous. V was pared by 6 bases and J by 2 bases, with 20 bases between. Germline V gene lookup returns CDR1 SNHLY and CDR2 FYNNEI. The CDR3 runs 17 residues. This chain's CDR3 is CASSPVRVASGNQPQHF. The CDR3 DNA follows: TGTGCCAGCAGCCCCGTCCGGGTTGCGTCCGGCAATCAGCCCCAGCATTTT.

V gene TRBV7-9 combines with J gene TRBJ2-5; a possible D gene is TRBD2 (8 bases). The V gene's germline CDR1 is SEHNR and CDR2 FQNEAQ (reference sequence). V lost 5 bases and J lost 5, with 18 bases in between. CDR3 length equals 15 residues. Here the CDR3 DNA reads TGTGCCAGCAGCCCCAGCGGGGGCAGGGGGGAGACCCAGTACTTC. The encoded protein is CASSPSGGRGETQYF.